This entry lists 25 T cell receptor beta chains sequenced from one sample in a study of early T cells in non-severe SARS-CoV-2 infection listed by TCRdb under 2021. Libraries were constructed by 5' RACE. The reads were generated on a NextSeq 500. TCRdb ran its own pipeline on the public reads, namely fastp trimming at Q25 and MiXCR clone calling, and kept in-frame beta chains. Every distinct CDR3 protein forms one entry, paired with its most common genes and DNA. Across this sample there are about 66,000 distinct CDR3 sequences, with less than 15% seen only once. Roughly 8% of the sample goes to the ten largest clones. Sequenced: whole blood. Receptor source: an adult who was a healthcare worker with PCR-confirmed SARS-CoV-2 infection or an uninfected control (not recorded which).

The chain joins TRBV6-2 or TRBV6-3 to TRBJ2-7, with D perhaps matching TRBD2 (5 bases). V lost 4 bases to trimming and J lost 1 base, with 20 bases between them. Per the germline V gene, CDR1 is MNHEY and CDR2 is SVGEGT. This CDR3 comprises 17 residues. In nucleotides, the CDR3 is TGTGCCAGCAGTTTACCCATTAGGACGGGAAAATCCTACGAGCAGTACTTC. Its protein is CASSLPIRTGKSYEQYF.

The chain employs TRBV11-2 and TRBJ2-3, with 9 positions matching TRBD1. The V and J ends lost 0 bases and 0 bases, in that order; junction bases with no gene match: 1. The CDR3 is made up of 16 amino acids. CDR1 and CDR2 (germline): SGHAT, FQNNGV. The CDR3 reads CASSLEGTGSTDTQYF. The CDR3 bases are TGTGCCAGCAGCTTAGAAGGGACAGGGAGCACAGATACGCAGTATTTT.

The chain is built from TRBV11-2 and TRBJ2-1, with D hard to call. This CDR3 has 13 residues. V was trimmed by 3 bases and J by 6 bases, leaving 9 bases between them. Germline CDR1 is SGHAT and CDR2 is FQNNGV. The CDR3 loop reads CASSFRSRNEQFF. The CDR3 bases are TGTGCCAGCAGCTTTCGTAGTCGCAATGAGCAGTTCTTC.

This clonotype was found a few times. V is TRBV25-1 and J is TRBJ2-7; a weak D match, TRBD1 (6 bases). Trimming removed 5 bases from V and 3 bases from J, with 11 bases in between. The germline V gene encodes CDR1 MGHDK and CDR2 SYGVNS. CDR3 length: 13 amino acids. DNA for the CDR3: TGTGCCAGCAGTAGAGGACAGCTCTACGAGCAGTACTTC. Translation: CASSRGQLYEQYF.

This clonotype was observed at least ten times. CDR3 protein: CASSYSGLAGVYNEQFF. The CDR3 DNA is TGTGCCAGCAGTTACTCGGGGCTAGCGGGAGTCTACAATGAGCAGTTCTTC. The chain has TRBV6-6 and TRBJ2-1; 10 bases agree with TRBD2. The CDR3 totals 17 residues. The trim removed 0 bases at V and 3 bases at J, leaving 5 bases unmatched. The germline V gene has CDR1 MNHNY and CDR2 SVGAGI (reference sequence).

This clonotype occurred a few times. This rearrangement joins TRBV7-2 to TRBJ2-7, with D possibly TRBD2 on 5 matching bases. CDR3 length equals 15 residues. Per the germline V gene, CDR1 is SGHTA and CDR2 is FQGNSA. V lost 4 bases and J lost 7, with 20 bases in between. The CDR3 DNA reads TGTGCCAGCAGCTCGAACCCGGGCCCCTCGGGGGAGCAGTACTTC. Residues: CASSSNPGPSGEQYF.

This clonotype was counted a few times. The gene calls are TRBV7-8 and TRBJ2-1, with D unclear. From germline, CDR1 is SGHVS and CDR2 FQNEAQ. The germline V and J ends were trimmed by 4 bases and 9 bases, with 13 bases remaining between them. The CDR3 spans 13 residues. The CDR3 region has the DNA TGTGCCAGCAGCTCCCAGGCTAGTACTGAGCAGTTCTTC. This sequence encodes CASSSQASTEQFF.

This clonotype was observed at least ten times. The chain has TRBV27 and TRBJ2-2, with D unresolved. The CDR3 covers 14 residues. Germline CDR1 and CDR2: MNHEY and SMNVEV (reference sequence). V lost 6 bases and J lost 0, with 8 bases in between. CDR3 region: CASSPPANTGELFF. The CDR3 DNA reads TGTGCCAGCAGCCCCCCCGCGAACACCGGGGAGCTGTTTTTT.

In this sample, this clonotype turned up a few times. CDR3 DNA sequence: TGTGCCATCTCCAGCACAGATACGCAGTATTTT. Amino acid sequence: CAISSTDTQYF. V and J are TRBV27 and TRBJ2-3; D uncertain. The V gene lost 10 bases and the J gene lost 0 bases, with 5 bases spanning the gap. Germline V gives CDR1 MNHEY, CDR2 SMNVEV (reference sequence). CDR3 size: 11 residues.

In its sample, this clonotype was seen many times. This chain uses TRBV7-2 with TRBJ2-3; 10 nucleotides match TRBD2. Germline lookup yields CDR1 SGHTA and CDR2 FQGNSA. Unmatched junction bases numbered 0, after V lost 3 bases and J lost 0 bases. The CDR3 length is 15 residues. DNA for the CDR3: TGTGCCAGCAGCTTGACTAGCGGGAGCACAGATACGCAGTATTTT. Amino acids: CASSLTSGSTDTQYF.

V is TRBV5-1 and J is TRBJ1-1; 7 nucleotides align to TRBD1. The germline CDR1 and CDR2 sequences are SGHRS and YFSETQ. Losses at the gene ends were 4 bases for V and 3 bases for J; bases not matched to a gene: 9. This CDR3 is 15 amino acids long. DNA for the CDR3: TGCGCCAGCAGCCCAGGACAGGAATCACACACTGAAGCTTTCTTT. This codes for CASSPGQESHTEAFF.

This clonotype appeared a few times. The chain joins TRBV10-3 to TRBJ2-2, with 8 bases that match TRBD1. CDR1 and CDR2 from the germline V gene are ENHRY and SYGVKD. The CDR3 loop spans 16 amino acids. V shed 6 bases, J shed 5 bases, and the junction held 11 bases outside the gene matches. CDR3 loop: CAIRAQGALGTGELFF. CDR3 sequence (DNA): TGTGCCATCAGGGCGCAGGGGGCTCTTGGTACCGGGGAGCTGTTTTTT.

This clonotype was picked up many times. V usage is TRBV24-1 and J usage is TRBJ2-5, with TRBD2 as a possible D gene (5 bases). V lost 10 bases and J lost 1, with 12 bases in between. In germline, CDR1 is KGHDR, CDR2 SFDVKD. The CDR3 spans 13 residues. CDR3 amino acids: CATGVTGQETQYF. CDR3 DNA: TGTGCCACGGGAGTGACGGGCCAAGAGACCCAGTACTTC.

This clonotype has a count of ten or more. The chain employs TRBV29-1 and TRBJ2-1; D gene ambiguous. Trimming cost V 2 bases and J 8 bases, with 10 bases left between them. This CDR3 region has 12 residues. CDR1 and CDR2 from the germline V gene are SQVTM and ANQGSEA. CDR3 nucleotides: TGCAGCGTTGAAATACGAGGACATGAGCAGTTCTTC. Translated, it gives CSVEIRGHEQFF.

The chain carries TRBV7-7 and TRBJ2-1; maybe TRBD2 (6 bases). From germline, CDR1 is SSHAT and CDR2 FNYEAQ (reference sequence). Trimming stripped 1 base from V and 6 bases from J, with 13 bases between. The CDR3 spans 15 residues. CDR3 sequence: CASSLGSGSGNEQFF. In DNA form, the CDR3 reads TGTGCCAGCAGCTTAGGTAGCGGTAGTGGCAATGAGCAGTTCTTC.

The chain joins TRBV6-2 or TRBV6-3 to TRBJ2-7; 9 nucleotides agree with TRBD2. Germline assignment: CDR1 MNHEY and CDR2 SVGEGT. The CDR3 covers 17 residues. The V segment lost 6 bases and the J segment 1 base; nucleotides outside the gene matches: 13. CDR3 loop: CASSILGSGGRSYEQYF. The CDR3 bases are TGTGCCAGCAGCATCCTCGGTAGCGGGGGCCGATCCTACGAGCAGTACTTC.

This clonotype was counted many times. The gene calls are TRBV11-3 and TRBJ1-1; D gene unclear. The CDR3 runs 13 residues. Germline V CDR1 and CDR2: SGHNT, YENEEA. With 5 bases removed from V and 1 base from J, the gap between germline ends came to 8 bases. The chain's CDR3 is CASSRTGNTEAFF. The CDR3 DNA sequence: TGTGCCAGCAGCAGGACGGGGAACACTGAAGCTTTCTTT.

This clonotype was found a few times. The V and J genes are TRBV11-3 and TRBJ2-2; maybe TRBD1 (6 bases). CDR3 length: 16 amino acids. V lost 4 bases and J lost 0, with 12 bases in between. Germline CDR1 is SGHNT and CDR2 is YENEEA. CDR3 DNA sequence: TGTGCCAGCAGCTCCTCTCGACAGGCGAACACCGGGGAGCTGTTTTTT. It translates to CASSSSRQANTGELFF.

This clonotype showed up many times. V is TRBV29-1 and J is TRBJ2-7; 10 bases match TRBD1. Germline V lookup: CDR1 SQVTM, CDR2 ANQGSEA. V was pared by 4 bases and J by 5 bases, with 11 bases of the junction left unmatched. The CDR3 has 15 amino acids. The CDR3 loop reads CSVAPRDRGIHEQYF. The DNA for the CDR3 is TGCAGCGTTGCCCCCCGGGACAGGGGAATCCACGAGCAGTACTTC.

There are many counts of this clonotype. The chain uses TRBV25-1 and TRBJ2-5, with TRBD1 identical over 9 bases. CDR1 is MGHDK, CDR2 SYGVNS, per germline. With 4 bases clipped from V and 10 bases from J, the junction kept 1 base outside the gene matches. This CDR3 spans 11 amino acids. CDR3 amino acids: CASSGQGDQYF. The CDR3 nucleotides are TGTGCCAGCAGTGGACAGGGGGACCAGTACTTC. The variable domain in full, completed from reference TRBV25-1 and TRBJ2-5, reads EADIYQTPRYLVIGTGKKITLECSQTMGHDKMYWYQQDPGMELHLIHYSYGVNSTEKGDLSSESTVSRIRTEHFPLTLESARPSHTSQYLCASSGQGDQYFGPGTRLLVL.

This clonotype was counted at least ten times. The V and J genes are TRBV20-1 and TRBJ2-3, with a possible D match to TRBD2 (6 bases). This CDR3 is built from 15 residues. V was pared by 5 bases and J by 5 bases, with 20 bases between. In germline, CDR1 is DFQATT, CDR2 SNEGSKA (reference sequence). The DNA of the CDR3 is TGCAGTGCTCGTCCTGGGGCGGGAACCGGAGATACGCAGTATTTT. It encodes CSARPGAGTGDTQYF.

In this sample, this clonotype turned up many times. CDR3 sequence: CASSSSPGLGSGTDTQYF. DNA of the CDR3: TGTGCCAGCAGTTCAAGCCCCGGGCTGGGTAGTGGGACAGATACGCAGTATTTT. The V and J genes are TRBV28 and TRBJ2-3; D remains unclear. Germline values: CDR1 MDHEN, CDR2 SYDVKM. There are 18 residues in the CDR3. V lost 4 bases, J lost 3 bases, and 23 bases lay in between.

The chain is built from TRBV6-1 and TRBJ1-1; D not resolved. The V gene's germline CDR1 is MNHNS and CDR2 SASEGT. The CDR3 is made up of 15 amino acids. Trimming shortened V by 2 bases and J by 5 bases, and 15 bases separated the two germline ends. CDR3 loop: CASSEYGNGKTEAFF. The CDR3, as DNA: TGTGCCAGCAGTGAATACGGCAATGGGAAGACTGAAGCTTTCTTT.

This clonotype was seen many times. In nucleotides, the CDR3 is TGTGCCAGCTCACCTCACTTAGCGGGAGAGGCCGGGGAGCTGTTTTTT. It yields the protein CASSPHLAGEAGELFF. The chain is built from TRBV18 and TRBJ2-2; 9 bases fit TRBD2. CDR3 length: 16 amino acids. Germline V CDR1 and CDR2: KGHSH, LQKENI. V gave up 3 bases and J gave up 6 bases; unmatched junction bases: 8.

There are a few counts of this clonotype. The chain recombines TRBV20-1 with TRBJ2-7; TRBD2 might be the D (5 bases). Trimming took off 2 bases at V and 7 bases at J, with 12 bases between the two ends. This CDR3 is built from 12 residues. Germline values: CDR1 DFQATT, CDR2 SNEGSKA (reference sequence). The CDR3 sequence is CSARPRGREQYF. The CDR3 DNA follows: TGCAGTGCTAGACCTCGGGGTCGGGAGCAGTACTTC.